The 5 T cell receptor beta chains below were found in one sample sequenced in a study of blood T cell repertoires in COVID-19. Some clones are missing from TCRdb's copy, which holds only in-frame ones; the method was immunoSEQ multiplex PCR. The table has about 200,000 clones, 86% seen once. Sequencing was performed on peripheral blood. These receptors were obtained from a woman in her forties or fifties with acute or convalescent COVID-19.

The gene calls are TRBV11-3 and TRBJ2-7; D is unclear. The V gene's germline CDR1 is SGHNT and CDR2 YENEEA. The length of the CDR3 is 13 residues. V shed 5 bases and J shed 2 bases, with 10 bases lying between them. Here the CDR3 reads CASSEPTAYEQYF. The CDR3 nucleotides read TGTGCCAGCAGCGAGCCCACGGCCTACGAGCAGTACTTC.

A word on this clone: This CDR3 is also generated by other DNA sequences in the sample. The V and J genes are TRBV9 and TRBJ2-3; possibly TRBD2 for D (5 bases). Trimming left V 0 bases short and J 0 bases short, with 5 bases between. Looked up from germline, CDR1 is SGDLS and CDR2 is YYNGEE. CDR3 length: 14 residues. The CDR3 loop reads CASSVGGSTDTQYF. In nucleotides, the CDR3 is TGTGCCAGCAGCGTAGGAGGGAGCACAGATACGCAGTATTTT.

V usage is TRBV15 and J usage is TRBJ2-3, with TRBD2 identical over 12 bases. The V gene's germline CDR1 is LNHNV and CDR2 YYDKDF (reference sequence). CDR3 length equals 16 residues. The V gene end was trimmed by 3 bases and the J gene end by 4 bases; junction bases not matched to a gene: 5. This CDR3 reads CATSRGLAGGADTQYF. CDR3 coding DNA: TGTGCCACCAGCAGGGGACTAGCGGGTGGGGCAGATACGCAGTATTTT.

This sequence joins TRBV5-4 and TRBJ2-7; 9 nucleotides agree with TRBD1. Per the germline V gene, CDR1 is SGHNT and CDR2 is YYREEE (reference sequence). This CDR3 contains 13 residues. Losses at the gene ends were 4 bases for V and 5 bases for J; bases not matched to a gene: 4. CDR3 nucleotides: TGTGCCAGCAGCGAGGGACAGGGCCACGAGCAGTACTTC. It codes for CASSEGQGHEQYF. Complete variable domain (other parts from reference TRBV5-4 and TRBJ2-7): ETGVTQSPTHLIKTRGQQVTLRCSSQSGHNTVSWYQQALGQGPQFIFQYYREEENGRGNFPPRFSGLQFPNYSSELNVNALELDDSALYLCASSEGQGHEQYFGPGTRLTVT.

This clone was recorded a few times. The chain uses TRBV4-3 and TRBJ1-4, with 7 nucleotides matching TRBD1. In germline, CDR1 is LGHNA, CDR2 YSLEER. CDR3 length: 17 residues. V shed 4 bases, J shed 0 bases, and the junction held 8 bases outside the gene matches. CDR3 amino acids: CASSLGTAYATNEKLFF. The CDR3 region has the DNA TGCGCCAGCAGCCTAGGGACAGCATATGCAACTAATGAAAAACTGTTTTTT.